This T cell receptor (beta chain) was recovered during a study of T cell responses to AZD1222 COVID-19 vaccine. Study observations and caveats: A mostly white British donor set with more females was recruited, and clonal diversity was possibly underestimated. Targets within unmutated variant regions were reportedly found for nearly half of spike-specific TCRs.

As to this clone: The antigen is unknown.

V gave up 4 bases and J gave up 5 bases, with 19 bases separating them. This CDR3 comprises 16 residues. Per germline, CDR1 KGHDR and CDR2 SFDVKD. Data came from immunoSEQ multiplex PCR; TCRdb stores just in-frame clones and leaves some out. The sample contains 150,000 to 200,000 clones, 87% of which appear only once. The starting material was peripheral blood, obtained on day 0 of MenACWY control vaccination. This TCR came from an adult in good health. The V call is TRBV24-1, the J call TRBJ2-5; tentatively, D is TRBD1 (6 bases). CDR3 nucleotide sequence: TGTGCCACCAGTGAGCGCCTCACAGGGACGGACGAGACCCAGTACTTC. Translation gives CATSERLTGTDETQYF.